Listed below are T cell receptor beta chains from one sample, sequenced in a study of cytomegalovirus exposure and HLA in healthy donors. TCRdb keeps only in-frame clones here, not all; method: immunoSEQ multiplex PCR. The sample records 150,000 to 200,000 clones, under 70% being singletons. Input material: PBMCs. The receptors were gathered from a woman between 40 and 50 years old in good health and CMV-seropositive. The conserved cysteine and the conserved F or W are not part of the CDR3 here. The order of the fields is V gene, clone size, CDR3 protein. The size entry is marked missing in some rows and otherwise reads once, few, many or a size class.

TRBV27,NA,ASSPTNTGELF
TRBV28,NA,ATSRTREVGQPQH
TRBV15,NA,ATSSGQGIGTDTQY
TRBV19,few,ASSSVGVVQPQH
TRBV30,NA,AWSRTWRTVNSYNEQF
TRBV5-8,NA,ASSLVHNYGYT
TRBV7-2,few,ASSWTPDTEAF
TRBV5-1,NA,ASQLVTGQSYEQY
TRBV7-2,NA,ASSPGGEGNEKLF
TRBV10-3,NA,AISEGQGARNQPQH
TRBV2,NA,ASSDWAETKPQH
TRBV5-1,few,ASSIWGQRGYT
TRBV7-9,few,ASSLVGQAGHGYT
TRBV19,NA,ASAATGGHNEQF
TRBV15,NA,ATSRSLAGTQY
TRBV4-2,NA,ASSQLGAGAYEQY
TRBV6-6,NA,ASRTGLAAGELF
TRBV7-3,NA,ASSDRDRKTGELF
TRBV5-1,few,ASSLYQGANEQF
TRBV11-2,NA,ASSFDGRGSGYT
TRBV7-2,NA,ASSFSGLDQETQY
TRBV2,NA,ASSKGQVKETQY
TRBV5-5,NA,ASSPGTAYHTDTQY
TRBV18,NA,ASSPGQGALANYGYT
TRBV5-1,NA,ASTPGLATYNEQF
TRBV6-1,NA,ASSGTSGTPRWSTDTQY
TRBV4-2,few,ASSQVGVAAQETQY
TRBV15,NA,ATSRDLLAGAGYNEQF
TRBV5-6,NA,ASSLGRGWYEQY
TRBV5-6,once,ASSLDRGGTRGYEQY
TRBV13,few,ASSLRPGGTEAF
TRBV6-5,NA,ASSYSRTVNEQF
TRBV12-2,NA,ASRLSRTGDITDTQY
TRBV7-3,NA,ASSLLGLPGQDDTDTQY
TRBV6-6,few,ASSYSTGGSYT
TRBV4-1,NA,ASSQASLAGGPNEQF
TRBV27,once,ASSSRDRGHVDTQY
TRBV11-3,NA,ASSFGGPYNEQF
TRBV25-1,NA,ASSVTYEQY
TRBV2,few,ASNSLKRIEQF
TRBV4-2,NA,ASSQEGADSTDTQY
TRBV27,once,ASSQGDRADEAF
TRBV9,NA,ASSPASAPRDTGELF
TRBV6-6,NA,ASSPTGNTGELF
TRBV4-2,few,ASSPGLAGAQF
TRBV5-5,few,ASSSLEGYSYEQY
TRBV5-8,few,ASSRTGGGYGYT
TRBV7-3,NA,ASTGLAPYNEQF
TRBV6-6,NA,ASKNREYNSPLH
TRBV4-2,NA,ASSRGTGTEAF
TRBV5-6,few,ASSLRGELF
TRBV7-2,NA,ASSFEGVYNEQF
TRBV7-9,medium-sized,SSSLGQGGYT
TRBV10-3,NA,AISPDRPYGYT